This TCR beta chain is from a study of T cells expressing NK-cell markers. This CDR3 is 16 amino acids long. Germline V CDR1 and CDR2: SGHRS, YFSETQ. Reprocessing the 5' RACE reads, TCRdb reports a single entry for every CDR3 protein and omits DNA. The sample features 250,000 to 300,000 distinct CDR3 sequences, with around 3.9% in its top ten. The sample comprised blood T cells: a sorted CD56 or NKG2C T cell subset, CD4+ or CD8+ T cells, or bulk PBMC T cells (not recorded which). This sequence joins TRBV5-1 and TRBJ2-1; without DNA, the TCRdb call of TRBD2 cannot be checked. This receptor was obtained from a woman aged 18 to 75 in good health. CDR3 amino acids: CASSLYGTSVEGEQFF. The whole variable domain, filled in from reference TRBV5-1 and TRBJ2-1, reads KAGVTQTPRYLIKTRGQQVTLSCSPISGHRSVSWYQQTPGQGLQFLFEYFSETQRNKGNFPGRFSGRQFSNSRSEMNVSTLELGDSALYLCASSLYGTSVEGEQFFGPGTRLTVL.